These 15 T cell receptor beta chains share one sample of origin, sequenced in a study of T cells after yellow fever vaccination. TCRdb ran MiXCR on the 5' RACE reads and lists one entry per CDR3 protein. The sample shows 30,000 or so distinct CDR3 sequences, 5.5% to 8% of them seen only once. The sequenced sample was PBMCs, either bulk or a sorted T-cell subset (CD4+, CD8+, memory, or dextramer-sorted; not recorded which), obtained on the day of the yellow fever booster vaccination. Receptor source: a man in his thirties or forties who received the YFV17D yellow fever vaccine.

This clonotype was seen more than once but under ten times. The chain is built from TRBV11-2 and TRBJ2-5, with D unclear. The CDR3 extends over 13 amino acids. Germline V gene sequence: CDR1 SGHAT, CDR2 FQNNGV. V was clipped by 0 bases and J by 1 base, with 3 bases between them. The CDR3 DNA is TGTGCCAGCAGCTTAGAATCCCAAGAGACCCAGTACTTC. This encodes CASSLESQETQYF.

This clonotype was observed a few times. The rearrangement uses TRBV6-1 and TRBJ2-6; D perhaps matches TRBD1 (5 bases). The CDR3 is 14 residues long. The germline V gene encodes CDR1 MNHNS and CDR2 SASEGT. Deletions cut 6 bases from V and 2 bases from J, with 8 bases between. This CDR3 is CASSAGTGANVLTF. The CDR3 nucleotides are TGTGCCAGCAGCGCAGGGACTGGGGCCAACGTCCTGACTTTC.

This clonotype showed up many times. The rearrangement uses TRBV6-6 and TRBJ1-1; D is possibly TRBD1 (5 bases). This CDR3 contains 13 residues. Germline CDR1 reads MNHNY; CDR2 reads SVGAGI (reference sequence). The V end was cut by 4 bases, the J end by 2 bases, with 8 bases between. This CDR3 reads CASSWDGNTEAFF. The CDR3 DNA follows: TGTGCCAGCAGTTGGGACGGAAACACTGAAGCTTTCTTT.

In this sample, this clonotype turned up many times. The rearrangement links TRBV12-5 to TRBJ1-1; no firm D call. The CDR3 contains 14 residues. The V end was cut by 8 bases, the J end by 5 bases, with 18 bases between. CDR1 and CDR2 from the germline V gene are LGHNT and FRNRAP. Here the CDR3 reads CASFASEGLTEAFF. In DNA form, the CDR3 reads TGTGCTAGTTTTGCCTCGGAGGGTTTGACTGAAGCTTTCTTT. Supplemented by reference TRBV12-5 and TRBJ1-1, the full variable domain reads DARVTQTPRHKVTEMGQEVTMRCQPILGHNTVFWYRQTMMQGLELLAYFRNRAPLDDSGMPKDRFSAEMPDATLATLKIQPSEPRDSAVYFCASFASEGLTEAFFGQGTRLTVV.

The table lists this clonotype with many counts. This rearrangement joins TRBV27 to TRBJ2-5; 11 nucleotides match TRBD2. V was clipped by 4 bases and J by 6 bases; unmatched bases: 10. The CDR3 totals 16 residues. Germline V lookup: CDR1 MNHEY, CDR2 SMNVEV (reference sequence). This CDR3 is CASSSPLTSGRKTQYF. DNA of the CDR3: TGTGCCAGCAGTTCGCCCCTCACTAGCGGGAGAAAGACCCAGTACTTC.

This clonotype turned up a few times. V is TRBV3-1 and J is TRBJ2-1, with TRBD2 matching over 14 bases. This CDR3 region has 14 residues. Germline CDR1 LGHDT, CDR2 YNNKEL (reference sequence). V was clipped by 9 bases and J by 6 bases; unmatched bases: 4. CDR3 DNA: TGTGCCAGTAAAGGGACTAGCGGGAGCAATGAGCAGTTCTTC. Residues: CASKGTSGSNEQFF.

The chain employs TRBV10-2 and TRBJ1-6; 8 bases match TRBD1. This CDR3 comprises 16 residues. The junction had 13 bases not matched to a gene; V was cut back by 7 bases and J by 8 bases. In germline, CDR1 is WSHSY, CDR2 SAAADI. The CDR3 nucleotides read TGCGCCAGCAATAATTGGGACAGGACTATTCATTCACCCCTCCACTTT. Encoded protein: CASNNWDRTIHSPLHF.

This clonotype came up many times. The chain recombines TRBV18 with TRBJ1-1; D gene unclear. The V end was cut by 3 bases, the J end by 10 bases, with 18 bases between. From germline, CDR1 is KGHSH and CDR2 LQKENI. The CDR3 runs 14 residues. CDR3: CASSPSMGLRGAFF. The CDR3, as DNA: TGTGCCAGCTCACCCTCAATGGGCCTTCGTGGAGCTTTCTTT.

At least ten counts were recorded for this clonotype. This chain uses TRBV7-9 with TRBJ1-1; 10 nucleotides match TRBD1. The CDR3 spans 15 residues. Germline V gene lookup returns CDR1 SEHNR and CDR2 FQNEAQ (reference sequence). V shed 2 bases and J 7 bases; nucleotides not matched to a gene: 7. Here the CDR3 reads CASSLSSGQGGEAFF. CDR3 sequence (DNA): TGTGCCAGCAGCTTATCCTCCGGACAGGGGGGTGAAGCTTTCTTT. The variable domain in full, completed from reference TRBV7-9 and TRBJ1-1, reads DTGVSQNPRHKITKRGQNVTFRCDPISEHNRLYWYRQTLGQGPEFLTYFQNEAQLEKSRLLSDRFSAERPKGSFSTLEIQRTEQGDSAMYLCASSLSSGQGGEAFFGQGTRLTVV.

The chain uses TRBV5-1 and TRBJ2-2; unclear D gene. Germline CDR1 is SGHRS and CDR2 is YFSETQ. The CDR3 is 15 residues long. Trimming removed 0 bases from V and 0 bases from J, with 6 bases in between. This chain's CDR3 is CASSLGQSNTGELFF. The CDR3 nucleotides are TGCGCCAGCAGCTTGGGGCAGTCGAACACCGGGGAGCTGTTTTTT.

In this sample, this clonotype turned up many times. The chain combines TRBV7-2 with TRBJ1-6; possibly TRBD1 for D (5 bases). Between the trimmed V and J ends, which lost 0 bases and 4 bases, there was a span of 7 bases. This CDR3 is built from 15 residues. Germline V gene sequence: CDR1 SGHTA, CDR2 FQGNSA. The CDR3 DNA sequence: TGTGCCAGCAGCTTAGCCGGGGGATATAATTCACCCCTCCACTTT. Protein: CASSLAGGYNSPLHF.

This clonotype was detected many times. The V gene is TRBV29-1, the J gene TRBJ2-1; 9 bases align to TRBD2. Germline trimming cut 3 bases from V and 8 bases from J; bases unmatched to any gene: 8. Germline loops: CDR1 SQVTM, CDR2 ANQGSEA. This CDR3 has 14 residues. CDR3 sequence (DNA): TGCAGCGTTGATAGGCGGGAGGGCCGCGATGAGCAGTTCTTC. It yields the protein CSVDRREGRDEQFF.

There are many counts of this clonotype. V is TRBV5-1 and J is TRBJ2-5, with D possibly matching TRBD2 (5 bases). Germline V CDR1 and CDR2: SGHRS, YFSETQ. V lost 2 bases and J lost 5, with 19 bases in between. The CDR3 totals 16 residues. The CDR3 region is CASSLVAGVMVETQYF. The CDR3 DNA sequence: TGCGCCAGCAGCTTAGTTGCGGGCGTAATGGTGGAGACCCAGTACTTC.

At least ten counts were recorded for this clonotype. Here the CDR3 DNA reads TGCGCCAGCAGCTTGGAACACCCCCAGGACGAGCAGTACTTC. Amino acids: CASSLEHPQDEQYF. The V and J genes are TRBV5-1 and TRBJ2-7; D ambiguous. CDR1 is SGHRS, CDR2 YFSETQ, per germline. The CDR3 is 14 residues long. V gave up 0 bases and J gave up 5 bases, with 12 bases separating them.

This chain links TRBV5-6 with TRBJ1-4, with a tentative D call TRBD1 (5 bases). The CDR3 covers 16 residues. Looked up from germline, CDR1 is SGHDT and CDR2 is YYEEEE. Trimming took off 4 bases at V and 7 bases at J, with 20 bases between the two ends. The CDR3: CASSPGSGPGGEKLFF. In DNA, the CDR3 is TGTGCCAGCAGCCCAGGGTCCGGCCCGGGCGGTGAAAAACTGTTTTTT.